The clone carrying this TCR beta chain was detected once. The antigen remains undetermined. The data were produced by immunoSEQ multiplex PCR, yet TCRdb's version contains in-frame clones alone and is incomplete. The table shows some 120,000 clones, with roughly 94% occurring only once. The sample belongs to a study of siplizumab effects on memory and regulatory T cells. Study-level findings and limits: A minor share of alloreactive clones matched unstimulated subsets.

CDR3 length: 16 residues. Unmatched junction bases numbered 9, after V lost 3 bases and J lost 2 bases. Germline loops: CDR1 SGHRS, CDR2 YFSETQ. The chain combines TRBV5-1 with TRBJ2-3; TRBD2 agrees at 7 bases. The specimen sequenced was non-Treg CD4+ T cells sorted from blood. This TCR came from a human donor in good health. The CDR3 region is CASSSVTSAYTDTQYF. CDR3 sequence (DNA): TGCGCCAGCAGCTCCGTAACTAGCGCTTACACAGATACGCAGTATTTT.